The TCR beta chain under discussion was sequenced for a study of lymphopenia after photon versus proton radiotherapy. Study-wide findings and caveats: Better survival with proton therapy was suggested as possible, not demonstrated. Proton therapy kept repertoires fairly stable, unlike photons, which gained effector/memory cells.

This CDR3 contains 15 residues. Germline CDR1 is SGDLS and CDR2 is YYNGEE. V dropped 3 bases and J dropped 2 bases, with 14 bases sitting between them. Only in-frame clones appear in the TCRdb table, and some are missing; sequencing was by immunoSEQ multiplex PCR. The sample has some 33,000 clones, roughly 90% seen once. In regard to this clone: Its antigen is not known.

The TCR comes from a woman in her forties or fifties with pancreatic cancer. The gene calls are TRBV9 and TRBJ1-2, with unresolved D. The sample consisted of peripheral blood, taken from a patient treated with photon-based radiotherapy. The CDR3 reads CASSAGSGGNYGYTF. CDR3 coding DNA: TGTGCCAGCAGCGCGGGATCCGGTGGAAACTATGGCTACACCTTC.